This T cell receptor (beta chain) was recorded in a study of Ad26.COV2.S vaccination and SARS-CoV-2 variants. The study, taken as a whole, reports: While placebo recipients had lower spike-specific TCR breadth, vaccine recipients had more.

Repertoires were generated with immunoSEQ multiplex PCR, while TCRdb's copy carries only in-frame clones and drops some. The table shows 45,000 or so clones, with around 83% occurring only once. This clone was found a few times. As yet, its antigen is unknown. The germline CDR1 and CDR2 sequences are SNHLY and FYNNEI. The CDR3 runs to 19 residues. With V trimmed by 6 bases and J by 3 bases, 18 bases remained unmatched. This receptor was identified in a human donor who had recovered from COVID-19. The sequencing used peripheral blood, collected after recovery from COVID-19. The chain links TRBV2 to TRBJ2-3, with 10 bases fitting TRBD2. The DNA of the CDR3 is TGTGCCAGCAGGTCGTCTAGCGGGAGTGGGTTAGTGACTACAGATACGCAGTATTTT. Translation gives CASRSSSGSGLVTTDTQYF.